This T cell receptor beta chain was sequenced during a study of PD-L1 blockade in urothelial cancer. The wider study: Between 0 and 3 chemotherapy regimens preceded treatment for each patient.

Stated time point: peripheral blood 6 weeks after treatment start. The study, taken as a whole, reports: Durable-benefit patients expanded tumor-associated blood clones more at 3 weeks.

Produced via immunoSEQ multiplex PCR; TCRdb's table is partial and in-frame only. The sample carries 120,000 or so clones, 86% recorded once. In regard to this clone: Its specificity is unknown.

The V and J ends lost 4 bases and 1 base respectively, with 11 bases between them. CDR1 and CDR2 (germline): SGDLS, YYNGEE. CDR3 size: 15 residues. The TCR sequence derives from a man aged 50-60 years with urothelial cancer. This specimen was PBMCs, taken around atezolizumab (anti-PD-L1) treatment. The chain recombines TRBV9 with TRBJ2-2; D might be TRBD2 (6 bases). The CDR3 DNA sequence: TGTGCCAGCAGCCCCTGGAGGGAGAACACCGGGGAGCTGTTTTTT. It specifies CASSPWRENTGELFF.